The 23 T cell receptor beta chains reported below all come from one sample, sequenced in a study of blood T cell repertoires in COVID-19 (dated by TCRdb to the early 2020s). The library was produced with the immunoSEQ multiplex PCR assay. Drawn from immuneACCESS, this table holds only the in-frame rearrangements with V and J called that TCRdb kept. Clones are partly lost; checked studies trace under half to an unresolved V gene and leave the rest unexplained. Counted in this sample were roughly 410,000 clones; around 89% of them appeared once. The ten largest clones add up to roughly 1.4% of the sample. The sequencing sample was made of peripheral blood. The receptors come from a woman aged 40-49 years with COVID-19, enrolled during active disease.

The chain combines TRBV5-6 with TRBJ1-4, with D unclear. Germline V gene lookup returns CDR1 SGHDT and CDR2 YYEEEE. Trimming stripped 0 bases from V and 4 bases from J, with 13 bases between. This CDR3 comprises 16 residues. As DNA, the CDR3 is TGTGCCAGCAGCTTGGGACCTGCTAGGAATAATGAAAAACTGTTTTTT. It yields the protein CASSLGPARNNEKLFF.

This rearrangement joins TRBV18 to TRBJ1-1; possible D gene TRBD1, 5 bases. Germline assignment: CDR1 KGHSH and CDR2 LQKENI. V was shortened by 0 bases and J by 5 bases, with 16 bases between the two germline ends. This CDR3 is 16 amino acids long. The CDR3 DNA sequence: TGTGCCAGCTCACCACCCACCAGGGTATTAAGGACTGAAGCTTTCTTT. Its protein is CASSPPTRVLRTEAFF.

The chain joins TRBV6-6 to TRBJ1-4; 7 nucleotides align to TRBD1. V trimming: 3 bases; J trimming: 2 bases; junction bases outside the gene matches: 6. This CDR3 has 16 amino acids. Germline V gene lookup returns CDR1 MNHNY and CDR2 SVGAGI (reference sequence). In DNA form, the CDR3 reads TGTGCCAGCAGTTATCCCAAACAGGGGACTAATGAAAAACTGTTTTTT. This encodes CASSYPKQGTNEKLFF.

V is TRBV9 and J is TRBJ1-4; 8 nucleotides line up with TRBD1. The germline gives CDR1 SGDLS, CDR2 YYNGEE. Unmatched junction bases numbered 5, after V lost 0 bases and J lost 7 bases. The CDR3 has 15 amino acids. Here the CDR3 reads CASSVAGGWGEKLFF. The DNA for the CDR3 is TGTGCCAGCAGCGTAGCAGGGGGCTGGGGTGAAAAACTGTTTTTT.

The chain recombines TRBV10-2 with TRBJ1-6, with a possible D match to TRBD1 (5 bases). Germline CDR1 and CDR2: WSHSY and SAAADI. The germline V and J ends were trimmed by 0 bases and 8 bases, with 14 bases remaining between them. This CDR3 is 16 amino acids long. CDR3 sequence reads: CASSESKGRVDSPLHF. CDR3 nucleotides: TGCGCCAGCAGTGAGTCGAAAGGCAGGGTGGATTCACCCCTCCACTTT.

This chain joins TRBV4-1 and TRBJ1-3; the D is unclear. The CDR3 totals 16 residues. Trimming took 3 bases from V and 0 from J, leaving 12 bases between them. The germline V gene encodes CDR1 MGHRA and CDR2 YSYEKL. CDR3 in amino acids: CASSHPGGVSGNTIYF. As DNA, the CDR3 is TGCGCCAGCAGCCATCCAGGAGGTGTCTCTGGAAACACCATATATTTT.

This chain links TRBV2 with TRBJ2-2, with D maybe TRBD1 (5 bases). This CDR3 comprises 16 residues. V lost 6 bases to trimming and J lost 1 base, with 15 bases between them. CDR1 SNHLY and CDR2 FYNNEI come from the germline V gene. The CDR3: CASRGVTSWNTGELFF. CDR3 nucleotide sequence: TGTGCCAGCAGAGGGGTGACTTCATGGAACACCGGGGAGCTGTTTTTT.

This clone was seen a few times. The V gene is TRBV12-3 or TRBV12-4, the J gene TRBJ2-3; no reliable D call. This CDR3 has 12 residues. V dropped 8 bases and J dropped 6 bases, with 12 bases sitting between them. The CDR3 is CASVLMGDTQYF. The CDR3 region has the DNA TGTGCCAGCGTCCTGATGGGCGATACGCAGTATTTT.

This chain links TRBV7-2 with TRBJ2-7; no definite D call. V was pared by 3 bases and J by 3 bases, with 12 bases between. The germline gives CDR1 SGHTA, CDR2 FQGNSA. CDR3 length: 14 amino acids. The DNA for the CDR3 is TGTGCCAGCAGCTTGTTGGGCAACCTCTACGAGCAGTACTTC. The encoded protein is CASSLLGNLYEQYF.

DNA of the CDR3: TGTGCCAGCAGTTTAGGGGGGTGGGACTATGGCTACACCTTC. Protein sequence: CASSLGGWDYGYTF. The genes are TRBV27 and TRBJ1-2; D is perhaps TRBD1 (5 bases). The ends were cut back, 2 bases at V and 3 bases at J, with 10 bases in the middle. Germline values: CDR1 MNHEY, CDR2 SMNVEV (reference sequence). The CDR3 has 14 amino acids.

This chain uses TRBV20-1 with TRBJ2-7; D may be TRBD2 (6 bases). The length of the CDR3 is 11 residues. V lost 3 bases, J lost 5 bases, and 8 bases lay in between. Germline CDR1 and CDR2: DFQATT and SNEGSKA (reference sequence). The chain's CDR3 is CSASRRDEQYF. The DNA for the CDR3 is TGCAGTGCTAGTAGGAGGGACGAGCAGTACTTC.

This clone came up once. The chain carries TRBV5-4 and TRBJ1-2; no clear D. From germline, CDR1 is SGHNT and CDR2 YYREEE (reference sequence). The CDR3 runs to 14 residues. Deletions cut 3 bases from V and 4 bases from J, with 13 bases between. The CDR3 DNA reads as TGTGCCAGCAGCTCACAACAGTTCCTCTATGGCTACACCTTC. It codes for CASSSQQFLYGYTF.

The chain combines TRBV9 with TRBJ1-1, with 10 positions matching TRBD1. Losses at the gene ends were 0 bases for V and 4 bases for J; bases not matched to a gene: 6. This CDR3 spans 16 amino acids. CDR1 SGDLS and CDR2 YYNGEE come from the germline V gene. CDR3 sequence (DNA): TGTGCCAGCAGCGTAGTCGGACAGGGGGAAGGCACTGAAGCTTTCTTT. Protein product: CASSVVGQGEGTEAFF.

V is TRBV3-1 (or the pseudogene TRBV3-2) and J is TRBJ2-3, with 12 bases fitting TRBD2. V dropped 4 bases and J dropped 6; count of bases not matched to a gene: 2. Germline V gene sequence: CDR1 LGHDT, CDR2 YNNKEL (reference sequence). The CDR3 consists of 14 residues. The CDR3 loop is CASSRLAGEDTQYF. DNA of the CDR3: TGTGCCAGCAGCCGACTAGCGGGGGAGGATACGCAGTATTTT.

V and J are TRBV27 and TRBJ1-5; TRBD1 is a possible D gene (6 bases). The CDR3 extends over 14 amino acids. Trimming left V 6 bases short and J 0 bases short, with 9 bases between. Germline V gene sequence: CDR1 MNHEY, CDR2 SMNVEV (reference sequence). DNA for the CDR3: TGTGCCAGCAGCCGGGGACATAGCAATCAGCCCCAGCATTTT. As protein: CASSRGHSNQPQHF.

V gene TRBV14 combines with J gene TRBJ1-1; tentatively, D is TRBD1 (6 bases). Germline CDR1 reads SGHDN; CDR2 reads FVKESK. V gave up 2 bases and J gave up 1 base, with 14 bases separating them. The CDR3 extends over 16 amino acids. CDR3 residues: CASSQILRDKNTEAFF. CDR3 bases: TGTGCCAGCAGCCAAATACTCCGGGACAAGAACACTGAAGCTTTCTTT.

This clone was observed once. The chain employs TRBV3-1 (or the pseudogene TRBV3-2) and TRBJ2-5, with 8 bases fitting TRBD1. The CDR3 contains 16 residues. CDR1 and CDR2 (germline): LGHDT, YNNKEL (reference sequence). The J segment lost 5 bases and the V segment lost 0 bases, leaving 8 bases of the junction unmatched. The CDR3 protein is CASSQEVDRGIETQYF. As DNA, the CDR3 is TGTGCCAGCAGCCAAGAAGTCGACAGGGGAATTGAGACCCAGTACTTC.

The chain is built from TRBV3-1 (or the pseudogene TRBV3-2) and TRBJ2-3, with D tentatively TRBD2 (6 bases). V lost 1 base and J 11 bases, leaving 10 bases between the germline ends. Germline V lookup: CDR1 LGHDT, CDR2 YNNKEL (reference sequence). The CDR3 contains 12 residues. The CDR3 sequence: CASSQGREVQYF. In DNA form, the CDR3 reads TGTGCCAGCAGCCAAGGCAGGGAGGTGCAGTATTTT.

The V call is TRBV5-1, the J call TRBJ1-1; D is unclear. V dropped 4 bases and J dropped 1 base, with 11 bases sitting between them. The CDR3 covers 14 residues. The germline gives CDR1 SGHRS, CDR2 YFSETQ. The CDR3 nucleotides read TGCGCCAGCAGCCCTGGCGGTTCGAACACTGAAGCTTTCTTT. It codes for CASSPGGSNTEAFF.

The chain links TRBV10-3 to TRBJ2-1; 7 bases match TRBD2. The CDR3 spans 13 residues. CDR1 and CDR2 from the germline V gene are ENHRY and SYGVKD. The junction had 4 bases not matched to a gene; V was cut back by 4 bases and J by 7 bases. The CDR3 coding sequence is TGTGCCATCAGTGCGGGTAGCGGGAATGAGCAGTTCTTC. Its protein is CAISAGSGNEQFF.

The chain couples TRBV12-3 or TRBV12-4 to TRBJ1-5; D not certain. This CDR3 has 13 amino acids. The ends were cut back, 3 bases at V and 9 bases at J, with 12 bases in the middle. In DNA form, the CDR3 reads TGTGCCAGCAGTTTTTCTATGGACTCGCCCCAGCATTTT. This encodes CASSFSMDSPQHF.

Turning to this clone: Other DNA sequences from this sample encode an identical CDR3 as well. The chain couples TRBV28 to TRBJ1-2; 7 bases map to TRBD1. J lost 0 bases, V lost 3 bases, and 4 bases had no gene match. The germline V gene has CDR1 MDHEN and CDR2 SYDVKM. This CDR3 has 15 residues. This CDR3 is CASSFPQGANYGYTF. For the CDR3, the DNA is TGTGCCAGCAGTTTCCCCCAGGGGGCTAACTATGGCTACACCTTC.

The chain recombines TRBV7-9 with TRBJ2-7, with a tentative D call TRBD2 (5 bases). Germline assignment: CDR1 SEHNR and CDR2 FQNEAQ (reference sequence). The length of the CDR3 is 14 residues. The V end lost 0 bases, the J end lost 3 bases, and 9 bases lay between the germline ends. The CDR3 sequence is CASSLAGVNYEQYF. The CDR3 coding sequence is TGTGCCAGCAGCTTAGCGGGAGTTAACTACGAGCAGTACTTC.